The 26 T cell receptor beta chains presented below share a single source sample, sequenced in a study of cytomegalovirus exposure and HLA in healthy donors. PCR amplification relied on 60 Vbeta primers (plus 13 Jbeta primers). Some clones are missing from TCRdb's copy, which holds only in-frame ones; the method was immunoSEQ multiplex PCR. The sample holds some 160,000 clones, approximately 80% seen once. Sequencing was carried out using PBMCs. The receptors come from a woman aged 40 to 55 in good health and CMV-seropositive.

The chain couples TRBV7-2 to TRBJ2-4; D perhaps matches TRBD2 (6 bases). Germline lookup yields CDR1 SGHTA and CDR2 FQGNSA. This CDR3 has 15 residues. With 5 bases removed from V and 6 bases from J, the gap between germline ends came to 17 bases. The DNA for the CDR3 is TGTGCCAGCAGCAGGGGAGGCAGGGAAAGAAACATTCAGTACTTC. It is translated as CASSRGGRERNIQYF.

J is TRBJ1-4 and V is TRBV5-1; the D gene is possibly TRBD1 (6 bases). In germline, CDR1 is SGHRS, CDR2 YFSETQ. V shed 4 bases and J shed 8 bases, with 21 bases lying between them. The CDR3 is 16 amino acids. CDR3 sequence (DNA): TGCGCCAGCAGCCCGGGGATCACACCGGGGGGCGAAAAACTGTTTTTT. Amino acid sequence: CASSPGITPGGEKLFF. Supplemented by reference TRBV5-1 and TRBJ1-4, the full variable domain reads KAGVTQTPRYLIKTRGQQVTLSCSPISGHRSVSWYQQTPGQGLQFLFEYFSETQRNKGNFPGRFSGRQFSNSRSEMNVSTLELGDSALYLCASSPGITPGGEKLFFGSGTQLSVL.

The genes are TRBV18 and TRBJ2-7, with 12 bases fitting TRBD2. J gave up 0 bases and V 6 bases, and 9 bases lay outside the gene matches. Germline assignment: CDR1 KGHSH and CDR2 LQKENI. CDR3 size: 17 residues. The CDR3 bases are TGTGCCAGCTCCCCAGGGACTAGCGGGTTTAGCTCCTACGAGCAGTACTTC. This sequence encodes CASSPGTSGFSSYEQYF.

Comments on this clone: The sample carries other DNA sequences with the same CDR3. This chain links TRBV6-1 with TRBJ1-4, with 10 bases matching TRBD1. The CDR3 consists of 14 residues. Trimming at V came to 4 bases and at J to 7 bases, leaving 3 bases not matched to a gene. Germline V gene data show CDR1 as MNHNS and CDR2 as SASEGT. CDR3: CASSGQGAGEKLFF. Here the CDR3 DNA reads TGTGCCAGCAGTGGACAGGGGGCTGGTGAAAAACTGTTTTTT.

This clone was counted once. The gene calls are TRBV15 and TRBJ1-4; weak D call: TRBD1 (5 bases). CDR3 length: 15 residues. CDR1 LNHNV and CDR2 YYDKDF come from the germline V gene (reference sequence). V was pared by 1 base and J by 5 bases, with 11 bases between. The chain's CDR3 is CATSRVGPGNEKLFF. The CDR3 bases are TGTGCCACCAGCAGAGTTGGGCCAGGGAATGAAAAACTGTTTTTT.

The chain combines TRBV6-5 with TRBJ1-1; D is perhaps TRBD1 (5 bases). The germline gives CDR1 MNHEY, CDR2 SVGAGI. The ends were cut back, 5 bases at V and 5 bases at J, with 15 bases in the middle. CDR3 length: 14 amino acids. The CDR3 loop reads CASSESGEGTEAFF. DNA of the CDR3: TGTGCCAGCAGTGAGTCGGGGGAGGGTACTGAAGCTTTCTTT.

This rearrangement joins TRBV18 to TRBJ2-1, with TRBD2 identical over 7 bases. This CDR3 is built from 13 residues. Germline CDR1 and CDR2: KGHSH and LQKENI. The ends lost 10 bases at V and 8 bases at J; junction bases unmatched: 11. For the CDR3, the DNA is TGTGCCACTCGATGGGGCAGCGGGGATGAGCAGTTCTTC. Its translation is CATRWGSGDEQFF.

The CDR3 sequence: CASSIWDRGGGQPQHF. Here the CDR3 DNA reads TGTGCCAGTAGCATCTGGGACAGGGGAGGGGGTCAGCCCCAGCATTTT. The J gene is TRBJ1-5, the V gene TRBV19; the match to TRBD1 covers 10 bases. This CDR3 is built from 16 residues. The germline gives CDR1 LNHDA, CDR2 SQIVND (reference sequence). J lost 6 bases, V lost 6 bases, and 11 bases had no gene match.

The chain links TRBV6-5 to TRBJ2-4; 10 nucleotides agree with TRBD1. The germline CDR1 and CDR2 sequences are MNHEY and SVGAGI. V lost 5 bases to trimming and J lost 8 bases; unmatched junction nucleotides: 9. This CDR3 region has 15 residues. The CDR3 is CASSAPGQGLDIQYF. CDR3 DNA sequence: TGTGCCAGCAGTGCCCCGGGACAGGGGTTGGACATTCAGTACTTC.

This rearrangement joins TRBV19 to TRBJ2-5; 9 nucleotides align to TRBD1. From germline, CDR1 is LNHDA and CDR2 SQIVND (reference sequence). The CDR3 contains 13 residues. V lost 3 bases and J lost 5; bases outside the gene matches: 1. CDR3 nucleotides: TGTGCCAGTAGTATTGACAGGGGGGAGACCCAGTACTTC. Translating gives CASSIDRGETQYF. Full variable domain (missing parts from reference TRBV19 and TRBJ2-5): DGGITQSPKYLFRKEGQNVTLSCEQNLNHDAMYWYRQDPGQGLRLIYYSQIVNDFQKGDIAEGYSVSREKKESFPLTVTSAQKNPTAFYLCASSIDRGETQYFGPGTRLLVL.

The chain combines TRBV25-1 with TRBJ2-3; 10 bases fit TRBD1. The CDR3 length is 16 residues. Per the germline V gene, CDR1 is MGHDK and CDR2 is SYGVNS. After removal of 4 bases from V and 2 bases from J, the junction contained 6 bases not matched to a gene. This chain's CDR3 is CASSALGTGATDTQYF. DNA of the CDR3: TGTGCCAGCAGTGCCCTCGGGACAGGGGCCACAGATACGCAGTATTTT.

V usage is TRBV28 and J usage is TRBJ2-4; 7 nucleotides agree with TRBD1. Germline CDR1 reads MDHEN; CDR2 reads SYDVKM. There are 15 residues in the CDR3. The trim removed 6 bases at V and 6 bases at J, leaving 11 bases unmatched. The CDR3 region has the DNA TGTGCCAGCAGCCCGACAGGGAGAGGAGGAAACATTCAGTACTTC. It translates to CASSPTGRGGNIQYF.

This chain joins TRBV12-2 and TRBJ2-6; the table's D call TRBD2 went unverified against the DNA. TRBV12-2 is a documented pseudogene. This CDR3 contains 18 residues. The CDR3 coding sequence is TGTGCAAGTCGCTCTCTCGGAGGAGCTCGCTCTGGGGCCAACGTCCTGACTTTC. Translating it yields CASRSLGGARSGANVLTF.

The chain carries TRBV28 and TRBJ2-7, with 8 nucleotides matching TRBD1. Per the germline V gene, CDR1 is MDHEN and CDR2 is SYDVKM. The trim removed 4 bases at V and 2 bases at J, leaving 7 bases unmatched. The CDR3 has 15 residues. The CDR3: CASSSGTGLTYEQYF. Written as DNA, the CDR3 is TGTGCCAGCAGTTCGGGGACAGGACTAACCTACGAGCAGTACTTC.

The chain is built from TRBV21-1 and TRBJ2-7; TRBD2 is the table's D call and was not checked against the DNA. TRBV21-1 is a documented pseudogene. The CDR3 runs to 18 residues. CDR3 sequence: CASSSRTSGRAWSYEQYF. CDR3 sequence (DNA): TGTGCCAGCAGCTCTCGGACTAGCGGGAGGGCCTGGTCCTACGAGCAGTACTTC.

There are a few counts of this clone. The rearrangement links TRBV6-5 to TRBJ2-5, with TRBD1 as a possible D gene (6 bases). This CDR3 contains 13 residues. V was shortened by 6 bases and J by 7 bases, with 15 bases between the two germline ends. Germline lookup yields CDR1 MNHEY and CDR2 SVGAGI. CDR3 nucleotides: TGTGCCAGCAGACCCCTGACAGGTTTGACCCAGTACTTC. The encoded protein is CASRPLTGLTQYF.

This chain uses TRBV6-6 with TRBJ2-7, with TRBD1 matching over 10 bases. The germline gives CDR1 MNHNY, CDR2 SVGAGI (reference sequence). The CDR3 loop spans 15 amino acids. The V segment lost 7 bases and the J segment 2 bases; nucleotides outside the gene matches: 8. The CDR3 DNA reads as TGTGCCAGCATTCACTCGGGACAGGGGCCCTACGAGCAGTACTTC. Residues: CASIHSGQGPYEQYF.

The CDR3 loop reads CASSRGQGNTEAFF. CDR3 nucleotide sequence: TGTGCCAGCAGCAGGGGACAGGGGAACACTGAAGCTTTCTTT. This sequence joins TRBV5-4 and TRBJ1-1; 9 bases agree with TRBD1. The CDR3 sequence is 14 residues long. Germline V CDR1 and CDR2: SGHNT, YYREEE (reference sequence). V dropped 4 bases and J dropped 1; count of bases not matched to a gene: 2.

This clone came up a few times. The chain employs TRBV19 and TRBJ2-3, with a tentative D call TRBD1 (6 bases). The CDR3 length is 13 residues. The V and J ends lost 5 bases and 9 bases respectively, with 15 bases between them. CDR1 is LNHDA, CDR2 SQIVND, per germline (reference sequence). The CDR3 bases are TGTGCCAGTAGTGCAGGGGTCCAGGCCACGCAGTATTTT. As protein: CASSAGVQATQYF. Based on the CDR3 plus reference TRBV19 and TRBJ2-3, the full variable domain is DGGITQSPKYLFRKEGQNVTLSCEQNLNHDAMYWYRQDPGQGLRLIYYSQIVNDFQKGDIAEGYSVSREKKESFPLTVTSAQKNPTAFYLCASSAGVQATQYFGPGTRLTVL.

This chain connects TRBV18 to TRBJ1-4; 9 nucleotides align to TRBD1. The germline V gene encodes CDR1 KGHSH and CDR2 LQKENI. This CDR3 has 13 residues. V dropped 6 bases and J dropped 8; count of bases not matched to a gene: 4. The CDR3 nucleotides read TGTGCCAGCTCCCGACAGGGGGACGAAAAACTGTTTTTT. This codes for CASSRQGDEKLFF.

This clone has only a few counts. CDR3 residues: CASSLIVNTEAFF. CDR3 DNA sequence: TGTGCCAGCAGCTTAATAGTGAACACTGAAGCTTTCTTT. V and J are TRBV7-3 and TRBJ1-1; no reliable D call. The V end was cut by 1 base, the J end by 0 bases, with 3 bases between. The CDR3 consists of 13 residues. Germline CDR1 reads SGHTA; CDR2 reads FQGTGA.

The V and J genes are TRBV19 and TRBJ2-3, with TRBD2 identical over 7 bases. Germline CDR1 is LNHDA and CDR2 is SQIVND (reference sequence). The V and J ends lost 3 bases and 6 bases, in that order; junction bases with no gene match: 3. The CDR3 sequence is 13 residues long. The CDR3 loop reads CASSIIGGDTQYF. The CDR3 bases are TGTGCCAGTAGTATCATCGGGGGGGATACGCAGTATTTT.

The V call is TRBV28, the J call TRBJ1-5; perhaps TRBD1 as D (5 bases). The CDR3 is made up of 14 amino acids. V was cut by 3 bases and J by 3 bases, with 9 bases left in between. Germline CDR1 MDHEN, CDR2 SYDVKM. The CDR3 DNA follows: TGTGCCAGCAGTTTTTCAGGGAACAATCAGCCCCAGCATTTT. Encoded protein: CASSFSGNNQPQHF.

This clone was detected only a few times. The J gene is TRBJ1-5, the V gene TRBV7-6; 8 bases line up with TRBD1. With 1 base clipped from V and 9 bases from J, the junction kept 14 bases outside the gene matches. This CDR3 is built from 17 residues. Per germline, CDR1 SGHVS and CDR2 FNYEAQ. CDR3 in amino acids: CASSLGRGGTGEGPQHF. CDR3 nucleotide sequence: TGTGCCAGCAGCTTAGGTCGGGGAGGGACAGGAGAAGGGCCCCAGCATTTT.

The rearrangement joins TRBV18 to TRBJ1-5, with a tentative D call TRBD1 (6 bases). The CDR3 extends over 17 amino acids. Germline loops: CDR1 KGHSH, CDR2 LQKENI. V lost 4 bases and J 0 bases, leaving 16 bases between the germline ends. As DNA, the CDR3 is TGTGCCAGCTCACTCCAGGGGATTGCCTATAGCAATCAGCCCCAGCATTTT. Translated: CASSLQGIAYSNQPQHF.

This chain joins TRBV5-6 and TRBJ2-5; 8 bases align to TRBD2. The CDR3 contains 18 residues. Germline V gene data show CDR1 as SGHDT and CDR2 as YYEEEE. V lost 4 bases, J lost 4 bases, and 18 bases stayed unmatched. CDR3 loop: CASSTQAEREPSGETQYF. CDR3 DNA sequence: TGTGCCAGCAGCACCCAGGCGGAGCGGGAGCCCTCGGGAGAGACCCAGTACTTC.